These 12 T cell receptor beta chains were all obtained from the same sample, sequenced in a study of T cells in Graves' hyperthyroidism and ophthalmopathy. What was amplified from RNA transcripts were TCR beta CDR3 regions. Carried out on the TCR CDR3, a first-round RT-PCR used the HTBI primer set. TCRdb itself ran the multiplex PCR reads through MiXCR, one entry per CDR3 protein. This repertoire shows over 450,000 distinct CDR3 sequences, under 15% found once; its top ten account for under 20%. Sequences were obtained from blood. These receptors were collected from a woman younger than 35 with Graves' hyperthyroidism.

This clonotype came up many times. The chain links TRBV12-3 or TRBV12-4 to TRBJ1-3; D ambiguous. Trimming cost V 6 bases and J 4 bases, with 7 bases left between them. CDR3 size: 12 residues. Here the CDR3 reads CASSRPGNTIYF. CDR3 in DNA: TGTGCCAGCAGCCGACCCGGAAACACCATATATTTT.

This clonotype was seen only a few times. The genes are TRBV18 and TRBJ2-1; D may match TRBD1 or TRBD2 (5 bases each). CDR1 is KGHSH and CDR2 is LQKENI in the germline V gene. Trimming stripped 1 base from V and 15 bases from J, with 16 bases between. The CDR3 sequence is 13 residues long. CDR3 loop: CASSPRDGNYGFF. CDR3 coding DNA: TGTGCCAGCTCACCACGGGACGGAAATTATGGGTTCTTC.

This clonotype was counted many times. This rearrangement joins TRBV2 to TRBJ2-4; TRBD2 aligns across 9 bases. The V and J ends lost 6 bases and 2 bases, in that order; junction bases with no gene match: 20. CDR3 length equals 20 residues. Germline CDR1 and CDR2: SNHLY and FYNNEI. The CDR3 DNA sequence: TGTGCCAGCAGAGGTCCCCAGCGGGAGGAGGTGAAAGGGACCAAAAACATTCAGTACTTC. Translating it yields CASRGPQREEVKGTKNIQYF.

This clonotype has a handful of counts. The chain combines TRBV7-3 with TRBJ2-7; 11 bases line up with TRBD1. The germline V gene encodes CDR1 SGHTA and CDR2 FQGTGA. Trimming removed 1 base from V and 6 bases from J; junction bases left unmatched: 8. The CDR3 contains 16 residues. The CDR3 is CASSLSPGTGGGEQYF. The DNA for the CDR3 is TGTGCCAGCAGCTTAAGCCCCGGGACAGGGGGTGGCGAGCAGTACTTC.

This clonotype was counted ten times or more. The J gene is TRBJ2-1, the V gene TRBV24-1; TRBD2 agrees at 9 bases. V lost 3 bases and J lost 5; bases outside the gene matches: 4. The CDR3 covers 15 residues. Germline CDR1 KGHDR, CDR2 SFDVKD. The CDR3 loop reads CATSDPLAGNNEQFF. For the CDR3, the DNA is TGTGCCACCAGTGATCCTCTAGCGGGGAACAATGAGCAGTTCTTC.

This clonotype occurred many times. This chain joins TRBV5-1 and TRBJ2-1, with 10 nucleotides matching TRBD2. CDR1 SGHRS and CDR2 YFSETQ come from the germline V gene. The V segment lost 3 bases and the J segment 6 bases; nucleotides outside the gene matches: 6. This CDR3 spans 15 amino acids. CDR3: CASSSTSGRANEQFF. CDR3 DNA sequence: TGCGCCAGCAGCTCGACAAGCGGGAGGGCCAATGAGCAGTTCTTC.

This clonotype appeared many times. This chain connects TRBV7-3 to TRBJ2-1, with TRBD2 identical over 14 bases. Germline CDR1 is SGHTA and CDR2 is FQGTGA. The trim removed 5 bases at V and 8 bases at J, leaving 8 bases unmatched. This CDR3 contains 16 residues. The CDR3: CASSLAGTSGRYEQFF. The DNA of the CDR3 is TGTGCCAGCAGCCTAGCGGGGACTAGCGGGAGATATGAGCAGTTCTTC.

In its sample, this clonotype was seen many times. The chain employs TRBV29-1 and TRBJ2-7; D is perhaps TRBD1 (5 bases). Germline V gives CDR1 SQVTM, CDR2 ANQGSEA. Trimming removed 7 bases at V and 1 base at J, with 8 bases between. CDR3 length: 11 amino acids. CDR3 in amino acids: CSGTTSYEQYF. Here the CDR3 DNA reads TGCAGCGGGACAACTTCCTACGAGCAGTACTTC.

This chain's CDR3 is CASSLGLAGGPSDTQYF. The CDR3 DNA reads as TGTGCCAGCAGCTTGGGGCTAGCGGGAGGGCCATCAGATACGCAGTATTTT. The chain links TRBV5-8 to TRBJ2-3; 12 bases fit TRBD2. Germline assignment: CDR1 SGHTS and CDR2 YDEGEE. The J segment lost 4 bases and the V segment lost 0 bases, leaving 6 bases of the junction unmatched. The CDR3 sequence is 17 residues long.

This clonotype has a count of ten or more. V usage is TRBV27 and J usage is TRBJ2-5, with D tentatively TRBD2 (5 bases). Trimming removed 5 bases from V and 4 bases from J, with 23 bases in between. This CDR3 spans 17 amino acids. From germline, CDR1 is MNHEY and CDR2 SMNVEV (reference sequence). This CDR3 is CASSPKHGIVGRETQYF. The CDR3 DNA sequence: TGTGCCAGCAGTCCCAAACATGGCATTGTAGGGAGAGAGACCCAGTACTTC.

This rearrangement joins TRBV12-3 or TRBV12-4 to TRBJ2-3; TRBD2 matches 12 bases. This CDR3 is 16 amino acids long. With V trimmed by 7 bases and J by 2 bases, 7 bases remained unmatched. CDR3 DNA: TGTGCCAGCACCGCGACTAGCGGGAGCCTCACAGATACGCAGTATTTT. Translated: CASTATSGSLTDTQYF.

This clonotype has a count of ten or more. The chain employs TRBV12-3 or TRBV12-4 and TRBJ1-1; a weak D match, TRBD1 (5 bases). V was pared by 3 bases and J by 0 bases, with 17 bases between. The CDR3 totals 17 residues. CDR3 nucleotide sequence: TGTGCCAGCAGTTTCAGGGCAGACCAAAAAATGAACACTGAAGCTTTCTTT. It encodes CASSFRADQKMNTEAFF.